This T cell receptor (beta chain) was found in a study of blood T cells in healthy people across ages. The ends were cut back, 4 bases at V and 7 bases at J, with 20 bases in the middle. CDR1 and CDR2 from the germline V gene are MNHEY and SVGAGI. The CDR3 has 16 amino acids. A second roughly 7 to 11 cycle PCR used barcoded and J-beta primers. Sequencing yielded, for each sample, at least 2.5 million paired-end reads carrying CDR3. TCRdb reprocessed the 5' RACE reads via MiXCR and lists one record per CDR3 protein. The sample shows 1,500,000 or so distinct CDR3 sequences, roughly 59% of them seen only once.

The clonotype comes from a man between 18 and 35 years old in good health. Sequenced input: blood. The chain is built from TRBV6-5 and TRBJ2-1; D may match TRBD1 or TRBD2 (5 bases each). CDR3 amino acids: CASSFGVSGGRNEQFF. The CDR3 DNA is TGTGCCAGCAGTTTTGGGGTCAGTGGGGGTCGGAATGAGCAGTTCTTC.